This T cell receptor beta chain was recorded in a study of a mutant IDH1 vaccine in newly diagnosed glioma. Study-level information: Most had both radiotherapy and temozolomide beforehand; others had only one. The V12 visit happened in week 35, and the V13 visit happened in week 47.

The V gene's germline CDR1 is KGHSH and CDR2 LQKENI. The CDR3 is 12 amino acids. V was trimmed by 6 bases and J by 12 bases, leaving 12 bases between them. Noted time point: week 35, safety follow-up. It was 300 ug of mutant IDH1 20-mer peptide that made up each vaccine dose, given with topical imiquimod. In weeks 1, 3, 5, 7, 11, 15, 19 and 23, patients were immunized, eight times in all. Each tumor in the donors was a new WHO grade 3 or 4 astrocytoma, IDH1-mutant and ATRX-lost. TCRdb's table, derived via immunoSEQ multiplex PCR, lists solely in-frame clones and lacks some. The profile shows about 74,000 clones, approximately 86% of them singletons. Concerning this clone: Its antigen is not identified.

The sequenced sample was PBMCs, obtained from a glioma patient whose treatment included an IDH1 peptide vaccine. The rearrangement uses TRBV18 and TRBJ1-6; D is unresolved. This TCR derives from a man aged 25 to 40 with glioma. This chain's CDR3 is CASSQEIGPLHF. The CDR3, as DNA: TGTGCCAGCTCTCAAGAGATCGGACCCCTCCACTTT.